Shown below are 7 T cell receptor beta chains from a single sample sequenced in a study of radiotherapy plus CTLA-4 blockade in lung cancer. TCRdb's table, derived via immunoSEQ multiplex PCR, lists solely in-frame clones and lacks some. The sample carries tens of thousands of clones, 70% to 80% recorded once. The source was peripheral blood, collected from a patient treated with radiotherapy plus ipilimumab. The receptors come from a human donor with non-small cell lung cancer who had a complete response to radiotherapy plus ipilimumab.

The V and J genes are TRBV28 and TRBJ1-1; tentatively, D is TRBD1 (5 bases). This CDR3 has 16 residues. The germline V gene has CDR1 MDHEN and CDR2 SYDVKM. Trimming left V 7 bases short and J 7 bases short, with 25 bases between. This CDR3 is CASTALRGRITSEAFF. CDR3 bases: TGTGCCAGCACTGCCCTTAGGGGACGCATAACGAGTGAAGCTTTCTTT. Looking up the rest from reference TRBV28 and TRBJ1-1 gives the full variable domain: DVKVTQSSRYLVKRTGEKVFLECVQDMDHENMFWYRQDPGLGLRLIYFSYDVKMKEKGDIPEGYSVSREKKERFSLILESASTNQTSMYLCASTALRGRITSEAFFGQGTRLTVV.

Regarding this clone: At one end the junction does not follow the germline gene, possibly because of a read error. V and J are TRBV4-3 and TRBJ1-5; D possibly corresponds to TRBD1 (6 bases). The germline V gene has CDR1 LGHNA and CDR2 YSLEER. This CDR3 is 15 amino acids long. The CDR3 sequence is CASNQEWGGAQPQHF. CDR3 DNA sequence: TGCGCCAGCAACCAAGAGTGGGGGGGGGCTCAGCCCCAGCATTTT.

The chain joins TRBV9 to TRBJ2-1; 10 bases line up with TRBD1. This CDR3 comprises 16 residues. Unmatched junction bases numbered 10, after V lost 3 bases and J lost 7 bases. The V gene's germline CDR1 is SGDLS and CDR2 YYNGEE. CDR3 nucleotide sequence: TGTGCCAGCAGCGACAGACAGGGGGCGGGAAGTAATGAGCAGTTCTTC. The encoded protein is CASSDRQGAGSNEQFF.

This clone was counted once. CDR3 in amino acids: CASGVTGLSGNTIYF. CDR3 in DNA: TGTGCCAGCGGGGTGACAGGGTTGTCTGGAAACACCATATATTTT. The rearrangement joins TRBV7-2 to TRBJ1-3, with 7 bases matching TRBD1. With V trimmed by 8 bases and J by 1 base, 8 bases remained unmatched. CDR1 and CDR2 (germline): SGHTA, FQGNSA. The CDR3 contains 15 residues.

V usage is TRBV7-8 and J usage is TRBJ1-1; D not resolved. This CDR3 is 13 amino acids long. Germline V gene sequence: CDR1 SGHVS, CDR2 FQNEAQ. The V end was cut by 4 bases, the J end by 0 bases, with 6 bases between. CDR3 DNA sequence: TGTGCCAGCAGCTCCGGAATGAACACTGAAGCTTTCTTT. The encoded protein is CASSSGMNTEAFF.

Details on this clone: A junction boundary mismatches the germline segment, possibly from a read error. This chain links TRBV2 with TRBJ1-2, with 7 nucleotides matching TRBD1. The germline CDR1 and CDR2 sequences are SNHLY and FYNNEI. The CDR3 has 12 residues. CDR3 sequence reads: CASSLGGPTRSF. DNA for the CDR3: TGTGCCAGCAGCCTAGGGGGCCCAACAAGGTCCTTC. Combining the CDR3 with reference TRBV2 and TRBJ1-2 gives the whole variable domain EPEVTQTPSHQVTQMGQEVILRCVPISNHLYFYWYRQILGQKVEFLVSFYNNEISEKSEIFDDQFSVERPDGSNFTLKIRSTKLEDSAMYFCASSLGGPTRSFGSGTRLTVV.

The sample holds one count of this clone. This chain joins TRBV11-3 and TRBJ2-6; D possibly matches TRBD1 or TRBD2 (5 bases each). Trimming shortened V by 3 bases and J by 1 base, and 10 bases separated the two germline ends. The CDR3 covers 16 residues. CDR1 SGHNT and CDR2 YENEEA come from the germline V gene. The CDR3 DNA reads as TGTGCCAGCAGCTTCCGGGACCCATCTGGGGCCAACGTCCTGACTTTC. Translated: CASSFRDPSGANVLTF. Full variable domain (rest looked up from reference TRBV11-3 and TRBJ2-6): EAGVVQSPRYKIIEKKQPVAFWCNPISGHNTLYWYLQNLGQGPELLIRYENEEAVDDSQLPKDRFSAERLKGVDSTLKIQPAELGDSAVYLCASSFRDPSGANVLTFGAGSRLTVL.